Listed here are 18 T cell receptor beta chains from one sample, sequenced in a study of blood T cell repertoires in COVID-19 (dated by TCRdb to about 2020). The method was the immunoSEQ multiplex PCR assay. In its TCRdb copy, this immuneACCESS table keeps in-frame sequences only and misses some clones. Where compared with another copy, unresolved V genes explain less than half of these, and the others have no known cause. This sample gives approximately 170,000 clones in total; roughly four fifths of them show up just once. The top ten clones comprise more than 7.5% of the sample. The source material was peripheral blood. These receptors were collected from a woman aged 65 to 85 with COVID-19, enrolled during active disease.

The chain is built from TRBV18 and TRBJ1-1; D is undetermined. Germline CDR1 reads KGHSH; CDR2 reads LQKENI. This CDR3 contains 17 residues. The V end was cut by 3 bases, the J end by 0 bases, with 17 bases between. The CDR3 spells CASSPSDSRTMNTEAFF. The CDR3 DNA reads TGTGCCAGCTCACCTTCGGACTCTCGGACCATGAACACTGAAGCTTTCTTT.

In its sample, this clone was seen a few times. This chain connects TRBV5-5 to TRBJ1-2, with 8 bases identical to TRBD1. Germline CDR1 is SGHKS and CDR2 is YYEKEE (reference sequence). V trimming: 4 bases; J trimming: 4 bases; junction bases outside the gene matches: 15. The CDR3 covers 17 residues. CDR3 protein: CASSARPDRAQFYGYTF. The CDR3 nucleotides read TGTGCCAGCAGCGCTCGCCCGGACAGGGCCCAATTCTATGGCTACACCTTC.

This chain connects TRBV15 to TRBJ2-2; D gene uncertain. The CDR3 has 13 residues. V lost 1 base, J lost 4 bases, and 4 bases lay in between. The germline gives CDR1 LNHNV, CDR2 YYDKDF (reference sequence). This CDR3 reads CATSRVRTGELFF. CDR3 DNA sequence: TGTGCCACCAGCAGAGTCCGCACCGGGGAGCTGTTTTTT. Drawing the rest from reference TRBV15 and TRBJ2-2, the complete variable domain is DAMVIQNPRYQVTQFGKPVTLSCSQTLNHNVMYWYQQKSSQAPKLLFHYYDKDFNNEADTPDNFQSRRPNTSFCFLDIRSPGLGDTAMYLCATSRVRTGELFFGEGSRLTVL.

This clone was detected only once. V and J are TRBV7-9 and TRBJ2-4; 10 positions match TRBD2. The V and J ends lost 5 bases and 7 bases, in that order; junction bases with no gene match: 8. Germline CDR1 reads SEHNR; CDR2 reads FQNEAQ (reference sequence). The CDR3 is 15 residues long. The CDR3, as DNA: TGTGCCAGCAGCCCCAAAGCGGGAGGGCCTAACATTCAGTACTTC. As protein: CASSPKAGGPNIQYF.

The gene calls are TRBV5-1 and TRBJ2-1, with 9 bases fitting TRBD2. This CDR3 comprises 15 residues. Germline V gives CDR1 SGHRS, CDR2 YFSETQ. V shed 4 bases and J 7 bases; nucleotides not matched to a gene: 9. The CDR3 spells CASSTSGTSLNEQFF. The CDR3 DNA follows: TGCGCCAGCAGCACATCCGGGACTAGCCTGAATGAGCAGTTCTTC.

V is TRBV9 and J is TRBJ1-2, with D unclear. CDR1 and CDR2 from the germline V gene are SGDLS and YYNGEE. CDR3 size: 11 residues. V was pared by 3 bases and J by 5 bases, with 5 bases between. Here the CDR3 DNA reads TGTGCCAGCAGCGCCGAGTATGGCTACACCTTC. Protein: CASSAEYGYTF.

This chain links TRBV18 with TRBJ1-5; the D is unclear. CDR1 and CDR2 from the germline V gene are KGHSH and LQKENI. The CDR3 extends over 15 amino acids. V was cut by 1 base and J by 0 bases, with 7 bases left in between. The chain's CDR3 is CASSPLGDSNQPQHF. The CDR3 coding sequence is TGTGCCAGCTCACCACTCGGGGATAGCAATCAGCCCCAGCATTTT.

This CDR3 is CASSPSQGALYNEQFF. CDR3 sequence (DNA): TGTGCCAGCTCACCTTCCCAGGGTGCCCTCTACAATGAGCAGTTCTTC. The chain uses TRBV18 and TRBJ2-1; weak D call: TRBD1 (5 bases). V lost 3 bases and J lost 3, with 15 bases in between. The germline V gene encodes CDR1 KGHSH and CDR2 LQKENI. CDR3 length: 16 amino acids.

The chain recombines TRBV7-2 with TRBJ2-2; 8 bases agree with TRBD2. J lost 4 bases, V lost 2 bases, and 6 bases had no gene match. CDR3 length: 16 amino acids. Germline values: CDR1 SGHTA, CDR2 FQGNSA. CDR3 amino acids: CASSLIAGGATGELFF. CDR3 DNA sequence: TGTGCCAGCAGCTTAATCGCGGGAGGAGCCACCGGGGAGCTGTTTTTT.

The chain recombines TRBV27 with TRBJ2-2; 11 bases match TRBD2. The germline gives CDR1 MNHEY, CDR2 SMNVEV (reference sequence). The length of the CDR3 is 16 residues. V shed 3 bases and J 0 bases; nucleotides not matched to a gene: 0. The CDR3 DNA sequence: TGTGCCAGCAGTTTTAGCGGGAGGGCGAACACCGGGGAGCTGTTTTTT. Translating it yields CASSFSGRANTGELFF.

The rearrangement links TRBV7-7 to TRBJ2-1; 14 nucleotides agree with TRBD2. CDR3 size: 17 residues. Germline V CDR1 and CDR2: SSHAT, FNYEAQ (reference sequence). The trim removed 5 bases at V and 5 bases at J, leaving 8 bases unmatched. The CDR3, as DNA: TGTGCCAGCAGCCCCTCCGGGACTAGCGGGGGAAACAATGAGCAGTTCTTC. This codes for CASSPSGTSGGNNEQFF.

CDR3 DNA sequence: TGTGCCAGCAGCCCTCGAACATCTTATGGCTACACCTTC. Translation: CASSPRTSYGYTF. The chain has TRBV11-1 and TRBJ1-2; no clear D. V was shortened by 5 bases and J by 5 bases, with 12 bases between the two germline ends. CDR3 size: 13 residues. Germline-derived CDR1 and CDR2 are SGHAT and FQDESV (reference sequence).

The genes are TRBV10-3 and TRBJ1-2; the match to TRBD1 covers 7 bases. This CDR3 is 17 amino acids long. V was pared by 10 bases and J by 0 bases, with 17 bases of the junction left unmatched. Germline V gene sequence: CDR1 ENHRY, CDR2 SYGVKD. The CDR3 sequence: CATSGTAVPSANYGYTF. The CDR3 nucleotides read TGTGCCACCTCCGGGACAGCCGTTCCTTCAGCTAACTATGGCTACACCTTC.

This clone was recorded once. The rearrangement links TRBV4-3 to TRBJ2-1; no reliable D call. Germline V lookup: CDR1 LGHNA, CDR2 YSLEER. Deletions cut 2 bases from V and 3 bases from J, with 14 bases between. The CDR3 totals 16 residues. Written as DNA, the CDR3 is TGCGCCAGCAGCCAACGCGGAGCTGGTCTCTACAATGAGCAGTTCTTC. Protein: CASSQRGAGLYNEQFF.

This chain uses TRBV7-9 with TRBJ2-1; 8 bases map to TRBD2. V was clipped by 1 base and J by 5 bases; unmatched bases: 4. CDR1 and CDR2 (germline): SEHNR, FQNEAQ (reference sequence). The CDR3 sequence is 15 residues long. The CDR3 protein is CASSLVGSGNNEQFF. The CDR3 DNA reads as TGTGCCAGCAGCTTAGTGGGTAGCGGGAACAATGAGCAGTTCTTC. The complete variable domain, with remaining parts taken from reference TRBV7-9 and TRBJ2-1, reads DTGVSQNPRHKITKRGQNVTFRCDPISEHNRLYWYRQTLGQGPEFLTYFQNEAQLEKSRLLSDRFSAERPKGSFSTLEIQRTEQGDSAMYLCASSLVGSGNNEQFFGPGTRLTVL.

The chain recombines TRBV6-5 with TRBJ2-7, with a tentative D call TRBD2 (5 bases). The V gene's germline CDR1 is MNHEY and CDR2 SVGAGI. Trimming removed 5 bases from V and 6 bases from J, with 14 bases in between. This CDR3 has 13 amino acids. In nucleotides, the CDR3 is TGTGCCAGCAGTAGGGAGAGAGGAGGCGAGCAGTACTTC. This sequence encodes CASSRERGGEQYF.

The DNA for the CDR3 is TGCGCCAGCAGCTTTCGACAGGGAGGAGAGACCCAGTACTTC. Its protein is CASSFRQGGETQYF. The chain couples TRBV5-1 to TRBJ2-5; perhaps TRBD1 as D (7 bases). Trimming took off 2 bases at V and 4 bases at J, with 12 bases between the two ends. Germline V CDR1 and CDR2: SGHRS, YFSETQ. This CDR3 has 14 residues.

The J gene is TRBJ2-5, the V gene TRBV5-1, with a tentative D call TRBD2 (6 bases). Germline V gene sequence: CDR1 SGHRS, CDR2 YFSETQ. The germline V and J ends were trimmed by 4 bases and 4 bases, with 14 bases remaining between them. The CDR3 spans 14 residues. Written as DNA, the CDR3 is TGCGCCAGCAGCCTGGCCGCGGGAAGAGAGACCCAGTACTTC. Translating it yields CASSLAAGRETQYF.